These T cell receptor beta chains were read from a single sample in a study of human T cells and chemical hapten exposure. Using its own MiXCR run on the RACE reads, TCRdb lists one record per CDR3 protein. The repertoire holds around 80,000 distinct CDR3 sequences, with over 8.5% as singletons. The source material was whole blood. The receptors come from a male donor in good health. Some clones in this sample may be carry-over from other donors' samples. CDR3s include the opening cysteine and the closing phenylalanine or tryptophan. The D gene is left open where the match is weak. Some rows mark clone size as missing; the rest say once, few, many or name a class of expanded clone.

CDR3 protein: CASSRVGYEAFF
CDR3 DNA: TGTGCCAGCAGTAGGGTTGGCTATGAAGCTTTCTTT
D gene: -
J gene: TRBJ1-1
clone size: few
V gene: TRBV28

CDR3 protein: CASSEAQGTGELFF
CDR3 DNA: TGTGCCAGCAGTGAAGCGCAGGGTACCGGGGAGCTGTTTTTT
D gene: -
J gene: TRBJ2-2
clone size: many
V gene: TRBV2

CDR3 protein: CASSENVGGTEAFF
CDR3 DNA: TGTGCCAGCAGTGAAAACGTCGGGGGCACTGAAGCTTTCTTT
D gene: -
J gene: TRBJ1-1
clone size: -
V gene: TRBV6-1

CDR3 protein: CSASSGQGYNEQFF
CDR3 DNA: TGCAGTGCTAGTTCGGGACAGGGGTACAATGAGCAGTTCTTC
D gene: TRBD1
J gene: TRBJ2-1
clone size: -
V gene: TRBV20-1

CDR3 protein: CASSLSGSTDTQYF
CDR3 DNA: TGTGCCAGCAGCTTGAGCGGGAGTACAGATACGCAGTATTTT
D gene: TRBD2
J gene: TRBJ2-3
clone size: -
V gene: TRBV7-9

CDR3 protein: CASSLGTQTTEAFF
CDR3 DNA: TGTGCCAGCAGCTTAGGGACCCAGACCACTGAAGCTTTCTTT
D gene: -
J gene: TRBJ1-1
clone size: -
V gene: TRBV7-8

CDR3 protein: CASSERGFTDTQYF
CDR3 DNA: TGTGCCAGCAGTGAGAGAGGGTTCACAGATACGCAGTATTTT
D gene: -
J gene: TRBJ2-3
clone size: -
V gene: TRBV2

CDR3 protein: CSASSKFSSGQNTEAFF
CDR3 DNA: TGCAGTGCTAGTTCCAAATTCTCGTCAGGGCAGAACACTGAAGCTTTCTTT
D gene: -
J gene: TRBJ1-1
clone size: -
V gene: TRBV20-1

CDR3 protein: CASSLQGLQETQYF
CDR3 DNA: TGTGCCAGCAGCTTACAAGGGCTACAAGAGACCCAGTACTTC
D gene: -
J gene: TRBJ2-5
clone size: many
V gene: TRBV7-8

CDR3 protein: CASSPPRTSGDSTDTQYF
CDR3 DNA: TGCGCCAGCAGCCCTCCCCGGACTAGCGGGGATAGCACAGATACGCAGTATTTT
D gene: TRBD2
J gene: TRBJ2-3
clone size: few
V gene: TRBV5-1

CDR3 protein: CASSFLQSHTEAFF
CDR3 DNA: TGCGCCAGCAGCTTTTTGCAGTCCCACACTGAAGCTTTCTTT
D gene: -
J gene: TRBJ1-1
clone size: few
V gene: TRBV5-1

CDR3 protein: CASSLGLAGDSGTDTQYF
CDR3 DNA: TGTGCCAGCAGCTTAGGACTAGCGGGAGACTCGGGCACAGATACGCAGTATTTT
D gene: TRBD2
J gene: TRBJ2-3
clone size: many
V gene: TRBV7-2

CDR3 protein: CASSGQGNTGELFF
CDR3 DNA: TGTGCCAGCAGTGGACAGGGAAACACCGGGGAGCTGTTTTTT
D gene: TRBD1
J gene: TRBJ2-2
clone size: many
V gene: TRBV12-3/TRBV12-4

CDR3 protein: CASSQRREQYF
CDR3 DNA: TGTGCCAGCAGCCAAAGACGCGAGCAGTACTTC
D gene: -
J gene: TRBJ2-7
clone size: -
V gene: TRBV3-1

CDR3 protein: CASSLGSAQPQHF
CDR3 DNA: TGTGCCAGCAGTTTGGGGTCAGCTCAGCCCCAGCATTTT
D gene: -
J gene: TRBJ1-5
clone size: many
V gene: TRBV12-3/TRBV12-4

CDR3 protein: CASSATRGTPLETQYF
CDR3 DNA: TGTGCCAGCAGTGCAACTCGCGGGACACCTCTGGAGACCCAGTACTTC
D gene: -
J gene: TRBJ2-5
clone size: -
V gene: TRBV6-5

CDR3 protein: CSVARRDYGYTF
CDR3 DNA: TGCAGCGTTGCCCGCCGGGACTATGGCTACACCTTC
D gene: -
J gene: TRBJ1-2
clone size: -
V gene: TRBV29-1

CDR3 protein: CASSLFVGGSKNIQYF
CDR3 DNA: TGTGCCAGCAGCTTATTCGTTGGGGGATCCAAAAACATTCAGTACTTC
D gene: -
J gene: TRBJ2-4
clone size: few
V gene: TRBV13

CDR3 protein: CASSPYWGGTDTQYF
CDR3 DNA: TGTGCCAGCAGCCCCTACTGGGGGGGCACAGATACGCAGTATTTT
D gene: -
J gene: TRBJ2-3
clone size: -
V gene: TRBV7-2

CDR3 protein: CASSQGTGGNTEAFF
CDR3 DNA: TGTGCCAGCAGCCAAGGCACAGGGGGGAACACTGAAGCTTTCTTT
D gene: TRBD1
J gene: TRBJ1-1
clone size: -
V gene: TRBV3-1